These 30 T cell receptor beta chains were all obtained from the same sample, sequenced in a study of CXCR3-negative and CXCR3-positive naive CD8 T cells. TRB cDNA libraries were made by UMI-labeled 5' RACE. For each CDR3 protein, TCRdb gives one entry from its re-call of the 5' RACE reads, without DNA. This repertoire includes around 52,000 distinct CDR3 sequences. Sequencing was done on a sample of memory CD8+ T cells from blood. Every receptor here comes from a human donor in good health. Some clones in this sample may be carry-over from other donors' samples.

The chain combines TRBV13 with TRBJ2-1; TCRdb reports TRBD2, a call that lacks DNA to check it against. Germline V CDR1 and CDR2: PRHDT, FYEKMQ (reference sequence). The CDR3 is 15 residues long. This chain's CDR3 is CASSSRVGPYNEQFF.

The rearrangement links TRBV2 to TRBJ2-7; without DNA, the TCRdb call of TRBD1 cannot be checked. Germline CDR1 and CDR2: SNHLY and FYNNEI. This CDR3 is built from 15 residues. CDR3 protein: CASSESVGGTYEQYF.

This chain uses TRBV30 with TRBJ1-4. Germline V gene sequence: CDR1 GTSNPN, CDR2 SVGIG (reference sequence). The CDR3 contains 15 residues. CDR3 sequence: CAWSVIPATNEKLFF.

CDR3 sequence: CASSQELPLEVGRYF. The chain joins TRBV3-2 to TRBJ2-4; TCRdb indicates TRBD1, and absent DNA this call remains unverified. TRBV3-2 is described as a pseudogene. The CDR3 totals 15 residues.

The chain recombines TRBV29-1 with TRBJ2-7; TCRdb outputs TRBD1, but without DNA this stays unchecked. Germline V gene sequence: CDR1 SQVTM, CDR2 ANQGSEA. The length of the CDR3 is 13 residues. This CDR3 reads CSVIGGPGSEQYF.

The V gene is TRBV29-1, the J gene TRBJ2-7. The CDR3 is 13 amino acids. CDR1 and CDR2 (germline): SQVTM, ANQGSEA. CDR3 in amino acids: CSVFGRDSYEQYF.

This chain links TRBV19 with TRBJ2-1; the TCRdb D gene call, TRBD1, has no DNA to confirm it. The germline V gene encodes CDR1 LNHDA and CDR2 SQIVND (reference sequence). There are 17 residues in the CDR3. The CDR3 is CASSIDRSTGDYNEQFF.

The chain is built from TRBV15 and TRBJ2-7; without DNA, the TCRdb call of TRBD1 cannot be checked. The CDR3 covers 15 residues. Germline V gene data show CDR1 as LNHNV and CDR2 as YYDKDF (reference sequence). CDR3 protein: CATSRDKGQNYEQYF. Filled out from reference TRBV15 and TRBJ2-7, the complete variable domain reads DAMVIQNPRYQVTQFGKPVTLSCSQTLNHNVMYWYQQKSSQAPKLLFHYYDKDFNNEADTPDNFQSRRPNTSFCFLDIRSPGLGDTAMYLCATSRDKGQNYEQYFGPGTRLTVT.

V usage is TRBV25-1 and J usage is TRBJ1-2; TCRdb designates TRBD1, a call that cannot be tested without DNA. The CDR3 spans 12 residues. CDR1 and CDR2 from the germline V gene are MGHDK and SYGVNS. The CDR3 is CASEDRTYGYTF.

The rearrangement links TRBV6-2 or TRBV6-3 to TRBJ2-3; TCRdb's assignment of TRBD1 cannot be checked, as there is no DNA. The CDR3 extends over 14 amino acids. Germline V gives CDR1 MNHEY, CDR2 SVGEGT. CDR3 protein: CASSDPDRADTQYF.

The chain is built from TRBV28 and TRBJ2-7; the TRBD2 assignment by TCRdb is unverifiable without DNA. The CDR3 totals 13 residues. Germline V lookup: CDR1 MDHEN, CDR2 SYDVKM. This CDR3 is CASLLAGDYEQYF.

The chain employs TRBV5-6 and TRBJ2-5; TCRdb designates TRBD1, a call that cannot be tested without DNA. CDR3 size: 13 residues. The V gene's germline CDR1 is SGHDT and CDR2 YYEEEE. Here the CDR3 reads CASSSGQQETQYF.

The chain couples TRBV28 to TRBJ2-1; checking the TCRdb D call of TRBD1 is not possible without DNA. This CDR3 region has 17 residues. Germline loops: CDR1 MDHEN, CDR2 SYDVKM. The CDR3 here is CASSSRNQELTYNEQFF.

The genes are TRBV2 and TRBJ1-2. The CDR3 has 12 residues. The germline gives CDR1 SNHLY, CDR2 FYNNEI. CDR3 amino acids: CASLSTNYGYTF.

The chain is built from TRBV29-1 and TRBJ2-7; TCRdb proposes TRBD1, but this gene call is untestable without DNA. Germline CDR1 is SQVTM and CDR2 is ANQGSEA. CDR3 size: 14 residues. CDR3 region: CSVATGARTYEQYF.

V is TRBV4-3 and J is TRBJ2-1; TCRdb's D call, TRBD2, is unchecked because there is no DNA. CDR3 length: 16 amino acids. Germline V lookup: CDR1 LGHNA, CDR2 YSLEER. CDR3 sequence: CASSQETSGGRNEQFF.

The chain uses TRBV14 and TRBJ2-3; as DNA is missing, the TRBD1 call by TCRdb cannot be tested. CDR3 length: 15 residues. Germline V gene sequence: CDR1 SGHDN, CDR2 FVKESK. CDR3 in amino acids: CASSQSKWGADTQYF.

This sequence joins TRBV4-2 and TRBJ1-1. Germline values: CDR1 LGHNA, CDR2 YNFKEQ. The CDR3 is 15 amino acids. CDR3 sequence: CASTSREGMNTEAFF.

V and J are TRBV10-3 and TRBJ2-3; TCRdb lists TRBD1, though no DNA is available to test this call. Germline CDR1 is ENHRY and CDR2 is SYGVKD. This CDR3 region has 17 residues. The chain's CDR3 is CAISDLIPGQITDTQYF.

V and J are TRBV27 and TRBJ1-2; absent DNA, TCRdb's TRBD1 call cannot be checked. This CDR3 is 12 amino acids long. The germline CDR1 and CDR2 sequences are MNHEY and SMNVEV (reference sequence). The CDR3: CATRQGAIGYTF.

The V gene is TRBV20-1, the J gene TRBJ2-1; no DNA is available, so the TRBD1 call from TCRdb remains unchecked. The CDR3 spans 13 residues. Germline CDR1 DFQATT, CDR2 SNEGSKA (reference sequence). CDR3 residues: CSASIPGRGSEFF.

Judged by frequency, this clonotype is medium-sized. J is TRBJ2-1 and V is TRBV12-3 or TRBV12-4; the D call of TRBD1 rests on TCRdb alone, since no DNA is present to check it. The length of the CDR3 is 12 residues. This chain's CDR3 is CASSPHPGEQFF.

The V call is TRBV11-3, the J call TRBJ1-1; without DNA, the TCRdb call of TRBD1 cannot be checked. The CDR3 contains 13 residues. Per the germline V gene, CDR1 is SGHNT and CDR2 is YENEEA. The CDR3 region is CASSQGTDPEAFF.

The chain carries TRBV6-4 and TRBJ2-3; TCRdb outputs TRBD1, but without DNA this stays unchecked. The CDR3 has 15 residues. Germline V gene data show CDR1 as MRHNA and CDR2 as SNTAGT. CDR3 sequence: CASSDYRTGTDTQYF.

The J gene is TRBJ2-6, the V gene TRBV6-6; TCRdb's D gene call, TRBD1, goes unchecked for lack of DNA. Germline CDR1 MNHNY, CDR2 SVGAGI (reference sequence). The CDR3 has 17 residues. The CDR3 spells CASSFRTGYSGANVLTF.

The gene calls are TRBV29-1 and TRBJ2-2; TCRdb indicates TRBD2, and absent DNA this call remains unverified. The germline gives CDR1 SQVTM, CDR2 ANQGSEA. This CDR3 has 12 amino acids. CDR3 loop: CSVLEGTGELFF.

The rearrangement uses TRBV7-3 and TRBJ1-1; without DNA, the TCRdb call of TRBD1 cannot be checked. The CDR3 is 14 amino acids. CDR1 is SGHTA and CDR2 is FQGTGA in the germline V gene. The chain's CDR3 is CASSQEGGESEAFF.

The V call is TRBV7-3, the J call TRBJ2-7. This CDR3 is 13 amino acids long. Germline values: CDR1 SGHTA, CDR2 FQGTGA. The CDR3 loop reads CASSLNTAYEQYF.

This chain uses TRBV7-9 with TRBJ1-1; the TCRdb D gene call, TRBD1, has no DNA to confirm it. CDR1 SEHNR and CDR2 FQNEAQ come from the germline V gene (reference sequence). The CDR3 consists of 13 residues. The CDR3 spells CATRSRGNTEAFF.

The chain joins TRBV27 to TRBJ1-5; without DNA, the TCRdb call of TRBD1 cannot be checked. CDR1 MNHEY and CDR2 SMNVEV come from the germline V gene (reference sequence). There are 14 residues in the CDR3. This CDR3 reads CASSPDNSNQPQHF.